The 8 T cell receptor beta chains below were found in one sample sequenced in a study of CD8 T cells in ankylosing spondylitis. Each CDR3 protein gets one entry after TCRdb re-called the 5' RACE reads with MiXCR. The sample yields about 800,000 distinct CDR3 sequences, over 9.5% seen once. Study-wide findings and caveats: A TCR beta motif made of about 8 highly homologous variants seemed typical of ankylosing spondylitis blood.

Antigens of these TCRs are unknown. Sequenced material: blood, either unsorted or a sorted T cell fraction (not recorded which). The receptors originated from a male donor with ankylosing spondylitis.

The genes are TRBV15 and TRBJ1-2; no firm D call. The CDR3 has 14 residues. The germline V gene encodes CDR1 LNHNV and CDR2 YYDKDF (reference sequence). V lost 0 bases and J 8 bases, leaving 13 bases between the germline ends. The CDR3 protein is CATSRDRTDWGYTF. CDR3 in DNA: TGTGCCACCAGCAGAGATCGAACGGACTGGGGCTACACCTTC.

The CDR3 DNA reads as TGTGCCAGCAGCTTAGAAAGAGGGGGTGGTTCACCCCTCCACTTT. Protein: CASSLERGGGSPLHF. The genes are TRBV7-6 and TRBJ1-6, with D perhaps TRBD1 (6 bases). V lost 1 base to trimming and J lost 9 bases, with 13 bases between them. The CDR3 loop spans 15 amino acids. CDR1 SGHVS and CDR2 FNYEAQ come from the germline V gene.

The chain has TRBV20-1 and TRBJ2-7; unclear D gene. Germline-derived CDR1 and CDR2 are DFQATT and SNEGSKA (reference sequence). V lost 7 bases, J lost 2 bases, and 15 bases lay in between. The CDR3 totals 13 residues. This CDR3 is CSGFRTATYEQYF. The CDR3 coding sequence is TGCAGTGGTTTCCGGACGGCGACCTACGAGCAGTACTTC.

This clonotype was recorded at least ten times. The chain has TRBV5-1 and TRBJ2-7, with 7 bases fitting TRBD1. Germline-derived CDR1 and CDR2 are SGHRS and YFSETQ. V lost 4 bases and J lost 1; bases outside the gene matches: 2. The CDR3 has 13 amino acids. The CDR3 protein is CASSQGQSYEQYF. The CDR3 DNA sequence: TGCGCCAGCAGCCAGGGACAGTCCTACGAGCAGTACTTC.

Only a few counts were recorded for this clonotype. This chain uses TRBV10-3 with TRBJ2-3; 12 nucleotides line up with TRBD1. The germline V gene has CDR1 ENHRY and CDR2 SYGVKD. With 8 bases clipped from V and 3 bases from J, the junction kept 6 bases outside the gene matches. The CDR3 is 15 residues long. CDR3 sequence: CAIRGTGGATDTQYF. The CDR3 DNA is TGTGCCATCCGCGGGACAGGGGGCGCGACAGATACGCAGTATTTT.

The chain carries TRBV20-1 and TRBJ2-1; 13 nucleotides align to TRBD2. The CDR3 covers 15 residues. Losses at the gene ends were 5 bases for V and 7 bases for J; bases not matched to a gene: 8. Germline CDR1 and CDR2: DFQATT and SNEGSKA (reference sequence). CDR3 residues: CSAPSPGLAGNEQFF. CDR3 in DNA: TGCAGTGCTCCCAGTCCGGGACTAGCGGGAAATGAGCAGTTCTTC.

This clonotype has a handful of counts. This chain connects TRBV20-1 to TRBJ1-5; 8 nucleotides align to TRBD1. The V gene end was trimmed by 1 base and the J gene end by 13 bases; junction bases not matched to a gene: 3. The CDR3 has 11 residues. The germline gives CDR1 DFQATT, CDR2 SNEGSKA (reference sequence). The DNA of the CDR3 is TGCAGTGCTAGAGCCGGGACAGGACAGCATTTT. Encoded protein: CSARAGTGQHF.

This chain links TRBV20-1 with TRBJ1-2, with D possibly TRBD1 on 5 matching bases. With 3 bases removed from V and 2 bases from J, the gap between germline ends came to 10 bases. Germline V CDR1 and CDR2: DFQATT, SNEGSKA (reference sequence). The CDR3 is made up of 13 amino acids. As DNA, the CDR3 is TGCAGTGCTAGCGGGGGTATAAACTATGGCTACACCTTC. Translated: CSASGGINYGYTF.